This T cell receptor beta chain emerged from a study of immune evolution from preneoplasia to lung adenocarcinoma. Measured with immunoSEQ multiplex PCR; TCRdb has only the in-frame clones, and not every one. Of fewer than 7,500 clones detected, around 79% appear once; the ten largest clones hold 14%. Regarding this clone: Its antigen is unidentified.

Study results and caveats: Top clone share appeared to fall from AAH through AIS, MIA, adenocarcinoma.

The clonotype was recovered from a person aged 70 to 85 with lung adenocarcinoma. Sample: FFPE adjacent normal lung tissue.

CDR3 region: CASSSNSPEGGSSYNEQFF. CDR3 nucleotides: TGTGCCAGCAGCTCAAATTCTCCCGAGGGGGGAAGCTCCTACAATGAGCAGTTCTTC. The V gene is TRBV7-9, the J gene TRBJ2-1, with D perhaps matching TRBD1 or TRBD2 (6 bases each). Trimming took off 4 bases at V and 0 bases at J, with 22 bases between the two ends. In germline, CDR1 is SEHNR, CDR2 FQNEAQ (reference sequence). The CDR3 has 19 amino acids. The entire variable domain, with the rest obtained from reference TRBV7-9 and TRBJ2-1, is as follows: DTGVSQNPRHKITKRGQNVTFRCDPISEHNRLYWYRQTLGQGPEFLTYFQNEAQLEKSRLLSDRFSAERPKGSFSTLEIQRTEQGDSAMYLCASSSNSPEGGSSYNEQFFGPGTRLTVL.